The following is a TCR beta chain sequence with its context. This receptor's antigen is unknown. The input lacks base qualities; no much larger clone sits a single base away. These data come from a study of shared clonotypes between healthy human individuals (dated by TCRdb to between 2020 and 2021). In the study overall: The cohort included a few men and a couple of women between 18 and 49 years of age. Per donor, leukapheresis produced somewhere between about 0.94 and 9.5 billion PBMCs. For each donor, CD4 naive and CD4 memory were each given three plates, CD8 naive was given two plates, and CD8 memory was given one plate. Libraries were prepared and TCR repertoires were sequenced by different laboratories using diverse techniques, in order to increase sequencing depth and limit assay-specific biases. The study deeply sequenced blood TCR repertoires of five healthy adults to estimate repertoire size and the extent of clonotype sharing between individuals.

Using the deep immunoSEQ assay, TCR CDR3 regions were amplified from genomic DNA by multiplex PCR. Extracted genomic DNA from each cell subset was distributed evenly across all wells of several immunoSEQ 96-well plates, and each plate was treated as a replicate. For sorted subsets, each replicate PCR was loaded with roughly 0.2 ug genomic DNA, equivalent to some 27,000 T cell genomes. The purified libraries were quantified using a Qubit 3.0 fluorometer, sized with a Bioanalyzer 2100, and then quantified again using the KAPA Library Quantification kit. Each immunoSEQ 96-well plate was sequenced on its own single-read 150-cycle Illumina NextSeq 550 flow cell. The original methods were these. Because the immunoSEQ output included only junctional sequences and no quality scores, the filtering could not be the same as the filtering used for full-length reads. Sequences were annotated with PyIR, a Python wrapper for IgBLAST v1.9, and V/J genes and CDR3 were assigned using IMGT germline references. Any read was removed if the V/J assignment was weak (E-value above 1e-6), the CDR3 was missing, or the read contained stop codons, out-of-frame junctions, or ambiguous translated residues. V3J clonotypes were defined as sequences sharing an identical inferred V gene, J gene, and CDR3 amino acid sequence. Percentage overlap between repertoires was computed as shared unique clonotypes divided by the size of the smaller repertoire. Repertoire richness was assessed with RTK rarefaction, the Chao1 estimator, and Recon v2.1 estimates of unobserved clonotypes. Generation probabilities for all TCRbeta clonotypes obtained by the gDNA method from several donors were computed using OLGA. Entries here come from immuneACCESS through TCRdb and include only in-frame sequences with V and J called. Some clones fail to appear in such tables; in the studies checked, an unresolved V gene covers under half of the shortfall, and the cause of the remainder is unknown. The V and J calls and clone size were taken over from that table, and D and trimming were inferred from the DNA. The table for this sample lists just over 2,000,000 clones; approximately 95% of them were counted only once. The top ten constitute approximately 0.13% of the sample.

The donors were healthy, HIV-negative adults who had no recently reported acute infections or vaccinations. Every donor was a Caucasian adult living in Nashville, Tennessee, USA. CD4+ T cells were enriched through magnetic negative selection, after which naive cells were positively selected on CD45RA and the remaining negative fraction served as the memory subset. Blood was collected by leukapheresis, and PBMCs were isolated by Ficoll-Histopaque density gradient centrifugation and then cryopreserved in liquid nitrogen vapor phase. Analytical flow cytometry was used to check the purity and quantity of every magnetically sorted T cell population. Each sorted fraction had its genomic DNA isolated and then quantified by UV absorbance on a Nanodrop 2000c. The paper's findings and limits, for the study overall: Compared with non-shared clonotypes, the clonotypes found in all four sorted-subset donors had higher generation probabilities. Approximately 5% of naive CD4, 3.5% of naive CD8, roughly 2.4% of memory CD4, and 0.4% of memory CD8 clonotypes were shared across several donors. Because the study included only a small number of donors, the genetic and exposure-history diversity represented was limited. Pairwise subsampling indicated that sequencing depth was expected to affect the degree of clonotype sharing among donors. Sampling was restricted to blood, and TCR repertoires in tissue are likely to differ from TCR repertoires in blood. Rarefaction of sorted-subset datasets indicated incomplete sequencing despite the large sequencing depth. Larger estimated clonotype richness was generally found for naive subsets than for memory subsets.

In the germline V gene, CDR1 corresponds to SNHLY and CDR2 to FYNNEI. V ends up 4 bases short and J 3 bases short, with an unmatched junction base count of 3. Reading from cysteine to phenylalanine, the CDR3 counts 14 amino acids. This entry keeps only the CDR3 DNA: 42 bases, framed from base 1. This sequence was found in a young man in good health. The sequenced sample was naive CD4+ T cells sorted from blood. Per the publication, the cell subset or site label means: CD45RA+ positively selected. The sequence is built from TRBV2 and TRBJ1-2; the junction holds 9 bases that match TRBD1. In nucleotides, the sequence is TGTGCCAGCAGTGCCTGGACAGGGGACTATGGCTACACCTTC. The resulting protein is CASSAWTGDYGYTF.